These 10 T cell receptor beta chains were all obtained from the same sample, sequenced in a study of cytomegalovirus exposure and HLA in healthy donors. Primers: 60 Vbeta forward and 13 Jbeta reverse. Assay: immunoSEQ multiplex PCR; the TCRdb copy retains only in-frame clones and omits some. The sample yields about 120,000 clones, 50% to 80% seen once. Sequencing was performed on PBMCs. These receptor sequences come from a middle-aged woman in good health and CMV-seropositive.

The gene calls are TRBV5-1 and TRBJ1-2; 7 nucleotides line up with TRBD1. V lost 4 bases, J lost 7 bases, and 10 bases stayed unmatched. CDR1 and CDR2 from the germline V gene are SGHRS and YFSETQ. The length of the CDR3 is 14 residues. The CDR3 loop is CASSQETGTLGYTF. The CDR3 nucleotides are TGCGCCAGCAGCCAGGAGACAGGGACGCTTGGCTACACCTTC.

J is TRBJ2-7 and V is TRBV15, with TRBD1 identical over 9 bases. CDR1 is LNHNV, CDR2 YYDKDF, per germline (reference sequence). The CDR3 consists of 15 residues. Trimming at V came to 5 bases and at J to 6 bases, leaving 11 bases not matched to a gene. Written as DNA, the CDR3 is TGTGCCACCAGCTCTGGGGACAGGGCGATCTCCGAGCAGTACTTC. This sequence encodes CATSSGDRAISEQYF. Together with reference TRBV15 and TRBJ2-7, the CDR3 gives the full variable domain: DAMVIQNPRYQVTQFGKPVTLSCSQTLNHNVMYWYQQKSSQAPKLLFHYYDKDFNNEADTPDNFQSRRPNTSFCFLDIRSPGLGDTAMYLCATSSGDRAISEQYFGPGTRLTVT.

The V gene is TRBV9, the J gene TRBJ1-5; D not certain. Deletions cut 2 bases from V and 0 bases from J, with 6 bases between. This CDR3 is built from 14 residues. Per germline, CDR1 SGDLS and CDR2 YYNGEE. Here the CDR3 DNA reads TGTGCCAGCAGCGTTGGAGCTAGCAATCAGCCCCAGCATTTT. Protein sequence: CASSVGASNQPQHF.

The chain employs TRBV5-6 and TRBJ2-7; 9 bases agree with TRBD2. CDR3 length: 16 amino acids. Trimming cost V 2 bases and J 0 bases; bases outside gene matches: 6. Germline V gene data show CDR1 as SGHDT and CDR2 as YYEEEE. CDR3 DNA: TGTGCCAGCAGCTTCGAGGGACTAGCCTACTCCTACGAGCAGTACTTC. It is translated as CASSFEGLAYSYEQYF.

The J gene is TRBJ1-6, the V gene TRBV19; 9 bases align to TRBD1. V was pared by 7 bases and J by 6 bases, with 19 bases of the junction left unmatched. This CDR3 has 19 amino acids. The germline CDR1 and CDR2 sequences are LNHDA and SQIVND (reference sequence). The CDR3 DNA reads TGTGCCAGTAAAGACCCTAGACCCCACAGGGGGCCAATTAATTCACCCCTCCACTTT. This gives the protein CASKDPRPHRGPINSPLHF. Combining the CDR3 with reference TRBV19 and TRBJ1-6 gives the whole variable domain DGGITQSPKYLFRKEGQNVTLSCEQNLNHDAMYWYRQDPGQGLRLIYYSQIVNDFQKGDIAEGYSVSREKKESFPLTVTSAQKNPTAFYLCASKDPRPHRGPINSPLHFGNGTRLTVT.

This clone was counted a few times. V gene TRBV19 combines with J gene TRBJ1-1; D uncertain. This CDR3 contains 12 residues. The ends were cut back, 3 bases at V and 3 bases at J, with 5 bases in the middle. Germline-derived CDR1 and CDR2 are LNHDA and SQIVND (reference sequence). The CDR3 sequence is CASSMTYTEAFF. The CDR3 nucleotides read TGTGCCAGTAGTATGACTTACACTGAAGCTTTCTTT.

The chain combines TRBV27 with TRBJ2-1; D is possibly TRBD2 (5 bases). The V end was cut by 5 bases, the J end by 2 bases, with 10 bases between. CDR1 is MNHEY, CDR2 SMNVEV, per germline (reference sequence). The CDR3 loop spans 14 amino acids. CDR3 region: CASSHPGTYNEQFF. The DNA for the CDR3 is TGTGCCAGCAGTCACCCCGGGACCTACAATGAGCAGTTCTTC.

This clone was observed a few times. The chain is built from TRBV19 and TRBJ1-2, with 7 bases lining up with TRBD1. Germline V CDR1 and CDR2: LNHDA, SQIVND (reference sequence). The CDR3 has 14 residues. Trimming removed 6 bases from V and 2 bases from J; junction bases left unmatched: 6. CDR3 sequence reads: CASRPRGGNYGYTF. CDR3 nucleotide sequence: TGTGCCAGTAGGCCGAGAGGGGGCAACTATGGCTACACCTTC.

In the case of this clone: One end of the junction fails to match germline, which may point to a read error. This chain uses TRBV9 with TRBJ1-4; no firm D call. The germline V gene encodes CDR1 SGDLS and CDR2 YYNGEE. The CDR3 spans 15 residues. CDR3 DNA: TGTGCCAGCAGCGTAGGAGGAACATTGGGTGAAGAACTGTTTTTT. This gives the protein CASSVGGTLGEELFF.

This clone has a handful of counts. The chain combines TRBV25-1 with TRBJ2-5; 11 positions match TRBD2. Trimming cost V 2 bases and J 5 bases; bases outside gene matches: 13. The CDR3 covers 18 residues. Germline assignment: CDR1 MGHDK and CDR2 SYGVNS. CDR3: CASSEGLAGRGGVETQYF. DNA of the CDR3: TGTGCCAGCAGTGAAGGACTAGCGGGTCGAGGCGGGGTCGAGACCCAGTACTTC. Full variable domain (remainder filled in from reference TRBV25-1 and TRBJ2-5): EADIYQTPRYLVIGTGKKITLECSQTMGHDKMYWYQQDPGMELHLIHYSYGVNSTEKGDLSSESTVSRIRTEHFPLTLESARPSHTSQYLCASSEGLAGRGGVETQYFGPGTRLLVL.